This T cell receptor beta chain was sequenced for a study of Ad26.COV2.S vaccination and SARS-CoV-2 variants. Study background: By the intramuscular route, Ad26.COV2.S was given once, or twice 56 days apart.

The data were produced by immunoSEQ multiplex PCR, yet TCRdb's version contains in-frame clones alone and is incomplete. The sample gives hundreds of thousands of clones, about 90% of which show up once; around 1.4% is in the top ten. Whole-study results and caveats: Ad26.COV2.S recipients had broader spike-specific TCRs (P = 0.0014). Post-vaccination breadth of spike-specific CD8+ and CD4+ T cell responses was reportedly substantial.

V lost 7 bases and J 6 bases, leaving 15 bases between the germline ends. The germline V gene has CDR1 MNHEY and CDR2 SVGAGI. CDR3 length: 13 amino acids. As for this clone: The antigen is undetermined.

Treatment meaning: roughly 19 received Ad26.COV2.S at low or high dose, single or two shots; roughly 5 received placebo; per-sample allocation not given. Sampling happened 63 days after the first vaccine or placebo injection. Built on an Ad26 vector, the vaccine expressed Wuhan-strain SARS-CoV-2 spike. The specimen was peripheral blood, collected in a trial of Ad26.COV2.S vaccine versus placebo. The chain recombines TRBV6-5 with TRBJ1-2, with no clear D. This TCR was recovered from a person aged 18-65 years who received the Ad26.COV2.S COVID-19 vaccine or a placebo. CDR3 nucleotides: TGTGCCAGCACTATGGAGGGAAGGGATGGCTACACCTTC. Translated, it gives CASTMEGRDGYTF.